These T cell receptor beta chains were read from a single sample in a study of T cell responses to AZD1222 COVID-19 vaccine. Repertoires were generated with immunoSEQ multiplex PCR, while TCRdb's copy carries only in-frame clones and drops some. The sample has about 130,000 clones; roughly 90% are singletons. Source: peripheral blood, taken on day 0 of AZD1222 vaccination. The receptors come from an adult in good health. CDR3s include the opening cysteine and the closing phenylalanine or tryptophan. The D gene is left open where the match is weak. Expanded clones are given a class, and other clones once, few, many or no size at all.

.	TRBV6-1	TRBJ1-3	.	TGTGCCAGCAGTGACTTGGGGGACATATTCCCCTTCTCTGGAAACACCATATATTTT	CASSDLGDIFPFSGNTIYF
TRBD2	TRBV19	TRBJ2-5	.	TGTGCCAGTAGTCCGGGACTACTTCAAGAGACCCAGTACTTC	CASSPGLLQETQYF
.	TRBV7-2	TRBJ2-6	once	TGTGCCAGCAGCTTCCTTTCCAGCTCTGGGGCCAACGTCCTGACTTTC	CASSFLSSSGANVLTF
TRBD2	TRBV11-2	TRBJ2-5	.	TGTGCCAGCAGCTTAAGGCGGGAGGGCCCCCAGTACTTC	CASSLRREGPQYF
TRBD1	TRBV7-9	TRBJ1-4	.	TGTGCCAGCAGCCCTAACCTCGGGACAGATAATGAAAAACTGTTTTTT	CASSPNLGTDNEKLFF
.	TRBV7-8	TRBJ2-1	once	TGTGCCAGCAGCCTCGACCAGCGTCAGTTCTTC	CASSLDQRQFF
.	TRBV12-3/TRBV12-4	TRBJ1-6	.	TGTGCCAGCAGTCCCGAGGTCTCACCCCTCCACTTT	CASSPEVSPLHF
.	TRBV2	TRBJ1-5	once	TGTGCCAGCGGCCCTCCGGGGGGGGCGCTCAATCAGCCCCAGCATTTT	CASGPPGGALNQPQHF
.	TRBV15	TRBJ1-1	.	TGTGCCACCAGCAGAAACGGAATACAGGGGAACACTGAAGCTTTCTTT	CATSRNGIQGNTEAFF
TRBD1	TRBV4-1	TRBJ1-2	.	TGCGCCAGCAGCCAAGCCGGGGACAGGGGCCGTGGTGGCTACACCTTC	CASSQAGDRGRGGYTF
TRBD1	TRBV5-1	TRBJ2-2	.	TGCGCCAGCAGCACGACGACAGGGGCGAACACCGGGGAGCTGTTTTTT	CASSTTTGANTGELFF
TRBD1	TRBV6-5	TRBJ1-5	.	TGTGCCAGCAGTTATTCCGGGACAGAAAATCAGCCCCAGCATTTT	CASSYSGTENQPQHF
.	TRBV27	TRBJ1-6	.	TGTGCCAGCAGTTTACCAGGGGCCGGTTATTCACCCCTCCACTTT	CASSLPGAGYSPLHF
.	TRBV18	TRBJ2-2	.	TGTGCCAGCTCACCACAAGGTGGGCTCTGGACCGGGGAGCTGTTTTTT	CASSPQGGLWTGELFF
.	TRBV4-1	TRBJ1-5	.	TGCGCCAGCAGCCAACTTTTTTCCCAGCCCCAGCATTTT	CASSQLFSQPQHF
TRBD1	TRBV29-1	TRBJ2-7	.	TGCAGCGCCCAGTCCGGACAGGGCTACGAGCAGTACTTC	CSAQSGQGYEQYF
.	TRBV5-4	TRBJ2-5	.	TGTGCCAGCAGCCCCGGAGAGCAAGAGACCCAGTACTTC	CASSPGEQETQYF
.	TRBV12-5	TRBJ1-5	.	TGTGCTAGTGGTTTGGGCAGGGTCTTCACTAATCAGCCCCAGCATTTT	CASGLGRVFTNQPQHF
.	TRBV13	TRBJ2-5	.	TGTGCCAGCAGCTTAGCTAACGGACAAGAGACCCAGTACTTC	CASSLANGQETQYF
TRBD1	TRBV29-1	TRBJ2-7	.	TGCAGCGTGGAAACAGGGGGAGGCTACGAGCAGTACTTC	CSVETGGGYEQYF
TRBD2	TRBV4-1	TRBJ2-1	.	TGCGCCAGCAGCCAAGCCTGGGGTAGCGGGGCAAGGGGGGGCGATGAGCAGTTCTTC	CASSQAWGSGARGGDEQFF
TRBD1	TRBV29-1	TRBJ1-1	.	TGCAGCGTTTTTAACAGGGGGCCGTCCGAAGCTTTCTTT	CSVFNRGPSEAFF
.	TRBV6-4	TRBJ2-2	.	TGTGCCAGCAGTGACTCAGGGGACACCGGGGAGCTGTTTTTT	CASSDSGDTGELFF
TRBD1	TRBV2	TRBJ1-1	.	TGTGCCAGCAGCACTGACAGGGTCACTGAAGCTTTCTTT	CASSTDRVTEAFF
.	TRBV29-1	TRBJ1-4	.	TGCAGCGTTGGGAGGACTAATGAAAAACTGTTTTTT	CSVGRTNEKLFF
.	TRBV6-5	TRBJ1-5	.	TGTGCCAGCAGTTTCAGAGTTGGCGGGGATCAGCCCCAGCATTTT	CASSFRVGGDQPQHF
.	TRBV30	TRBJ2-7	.	TGTGCCTGGAGTCGGCATCCCCACTCCTACGAGCAGTACTTC	CAWSRHPHSYEQYF
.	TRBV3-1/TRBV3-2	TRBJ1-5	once	TGTGCCAGCAGCCAAGATGTCAGGGCGAATCAGCCCCAGCATTTT	CASSQDVRANQPQHF
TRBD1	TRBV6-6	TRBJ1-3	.	TGTGCCACCCACGGGGGGACAGGGGGCTACACCATATATTTT	CATHGGTGGYTIYF
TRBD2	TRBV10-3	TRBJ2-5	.	TGTGCCATCAGTGAGTCAAAGAGCGGGGGGGAGACCCAGTACTTC	CAISESKSGGETQYF
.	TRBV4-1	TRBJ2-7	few	TGCGCCAGCAGCCTCGGTCCCCTGGTAAACTACGAGCAGTACTTC	CASSLGPLVNYEQYF
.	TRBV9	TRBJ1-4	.	TGTGCCAGCAGCGCCCTAAACAGGGTGGGTGAAAAACTGTTTTTT	CASSALNRVGEKLFF
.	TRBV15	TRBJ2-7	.	TGTGCCACCAGCCAAGATCGAGACAGGCGGTACTTC	CATSQDRDRRYF
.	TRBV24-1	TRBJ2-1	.	TGTGCCACCGCCGGGTCAGGATTATACAATGAGCAGTTCTTC	CATAGSGLYNEQFF
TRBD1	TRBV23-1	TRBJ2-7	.	TGCGCCAGCAGTCAACCGGGACAGCCTTCTTACGAGCAGTACTTC	CASSQPGQPSYEQYF
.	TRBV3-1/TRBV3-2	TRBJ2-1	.	TGTGCCAGCAGCCAAGGGACGACAGAGCAGTTCTTC	CASSQGTTEQFF
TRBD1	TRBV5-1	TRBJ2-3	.	TGCGCCAGCAGCTTGGGGGGACAGGGTATGCCAGATACGCAGTATTTT	CASSLGGQGMPDTQYF
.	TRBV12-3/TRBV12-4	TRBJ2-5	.	TGTGCCAGCAGTTTAGTGACGGAGACCCAGTACTTC	CASSLVTETQYF
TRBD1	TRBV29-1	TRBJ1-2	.	TGCAGCGTTGGACAGGGTAGTGAGAAGAGCTACACCTTC	CSVGQGSEKSYTF
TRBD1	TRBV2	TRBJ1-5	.	TGTGCCAGCAGCACAGGGACAGTGCCCCAGCATTTT	CASSTGTVPQHF
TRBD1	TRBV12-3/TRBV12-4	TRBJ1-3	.	TGTGCCAGCAGTGGGACAGCTGGAAACACCATATATTTT	CASSGTAGNTIYF
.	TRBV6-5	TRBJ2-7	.	TGTGCCAGCAGGGACGGACCCGAGCAGTACTTC	CASRDGPEQYF
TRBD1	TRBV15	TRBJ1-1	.	TGTGCCACCAGCAGAGCCAGGGGGCCCTACGAAGCTTTCTTT	CATSRARGPYEAFF
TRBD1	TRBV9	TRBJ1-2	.	TGTGCCAGCAGCGGGAGCGGACAGGGCGGCTATGGCTACACCTTC	CASSGSGQGGYGYTF